The 11 T cell receptor beta chains listed next were all sequenced from one sample in a study of regulatory T cells in long-lasting Graves disease. Time point of the sample: newly diagnosed GD, antithyroid drugs for less than 3 months. Researchers made the TCR library from RNA that was extracted from PBMCs. CDR3 regions were amplified by Arm-PCR using iRepertoire HTBI primers to build TCR beta libraries. MiXCR was run by TCRdb on the multiplex PCR reads, yielding one entry per CDR3 protein. The sample has over 200,000 distinct CDR3 sequences, about 18% seen once. These same data were also listed under a study on T cells in Graves' hyperthyroidism and ophthalmopathy.

Source: peripheral blood mononuclear cells (PBMCs), taken at new diagnosis, from a patient treated with antithyroid drugs. These receptor sequences come from a woman in her twenties or thirties with Graves disease.

This clonotype appeared many times. This chain uses TRBV15 with TRBJ1-1; 7 bases are shared with TRBD1. Germline trimming cut 0 bases from V and 4 bases from J; bases unmatched to any gene: 14. The CDR3 has 18 residues. Germline values: CDR1 LNHNV, CDR2 YYDKDF (reference sequence). The CDR3 sequence is CATSRDLRQGQGGTEAFF. CDR3 coding DNA: TGTGCCACCAGCAGAGATTTAAGACAGGGACAAGGGGGCACTGAAGCTTTCTTT.

This clonotype was seen a handful of times. One base away lies a much larger clone, so this may be a sequencing read error. The genes are TRBV2 and TRBJ1-5, with D unresolved. The CDR3 is made up of 14 amino acids. Germline V lookup: CDR1 SNHLY, CDR2 FYNNEI. In DNA, the CDR3 is TGTGCCTGCAGTGAAAGGCGGAGCAATCAGCCCCAGCATTTT. It codes for CACSERRSNQPQHF.

This sequence joins TRBV11-2 and TRBJ2-7, with 8 bases aligning to TRBD1. V lost 4 bases to trimming and J lost 3 bases; unmatched junction nucleotides: 8. The CDR3 is 15 amino acids. CDR1 is SGHAT and CDR2 is FQNNGV in the germline V gene. The CDR3, as DNA: TGTGCCAGCAGCTCCACCGGGACAGGACACTACGAGCAGTACTTC. Residues: CASSSTGTGHYEQYF.

Ten or more counts support this clonotype. It is unclear where the CDR3 begins or ends on the DNA, so no DNA is shown, and the CDR3 is as TCRdb lists it. The chain is built from TRBV6-2 or TRBV6-3 and TRBJ2-3; TRBD1, as called in the table, went unchecked against the DNA. From its first to its last residue, the CDR3 has 15 amino acids. Looked up from germline, CDR1 is MNHEY and CDR2 is SVGEGT. CDR3 sequence: CASSSSGGSTDTQYF.

This clonotype showed up many times. The V and J genes are TRBV5-1 and TRBJ1-4; D may be TRBD1 (6 bases). CDR1 and CDR2 (germline): SGHRS, YFSETQ. Trimming removed 1 base at V and 0 bases at J, with 16 bases between. The CDR3 sequence is 18 residues long. CDR3 DNA: TGCGCCAGCAGCTTGACAGGGATGGGATCGACAACTAATGAAAAACTGTTTTTT. It yields the protein CASSLTGMGSTTNEKLFF.

CDR3 in DNA: TGTGCCAGCAGCCGGGGGGGAATGACTAGCGGGGGGAGAAGCTCCTACAATGAGCAGTTCTTC. Its protein product is CASSRGGMTSGGRSSYNEQFF. This chain connects TRBV9 to TRBJ2-1; the match to TRBD2 covers 13 bases. V trimming: 4 bases; J trimming: 0 bases; junction bases outside the gene matches: 16. The CDR3 is 21 residues long. Germline CDR1 and CDR2: SGDLS and YYNGEE.

The table lists this clonotype with many counts. CDR3 sequence reads: CASSQTTGGDSPLHF. The CDR3 DNA sequence: TGTGCCAGCAGCCAGACGACAGGGGGTGATTCACCCCTCCACTTT. J is TRBJ1-6 and V is TRBV5-6; 9 positions match TRBD1. V gave up 4 bases and J gave up 8 bases; unmatched junction bases: 7. From germline, CDR1 is SGHDT and CDR2 YYEEEE. This CDR3 region has 15 residues.

This clonotype was observed at least ten times. The chain joins TRBV19 to TRBJ2-2; TRBD1 or TRBD2 may be the D gene (6 bases each). Trimming removed 3 bases from V and 3 bases from J, with 14 bases in between. The CDR3 is 16 residues long. Germline V CDR1 and CDR2: LNHDA, SQIVND (reference sequence). The CDR3 sequence is CASSILAAGDTGELFF. CDR3 in DNA: TGTGCCAGTAGTATTTTAGCGGCAGGGGACACCGGGGAGCTGTTTTTT.

In its sample, this clonotype was seen many times. The chain joins TRBV7-2 to TRBJ2-2, with D possibly TRBD1 on 6 matching bases. This CDR3 has 15 residues. V was cut by 5 bases and J by 2 bases, with 12 bases left in between. Germline CDR1 SGHTA, CDR2 FQGNSA. CDR3 region: CASSPGTYNTGELFF. In nucleotides, the CDR3 is TGTGCCAGCAGCCCCGGGACATACAACACCGGGGAGCTGTTTTTT.

Details on this clonotype: A much more abundant neighbour one base away suggests this may be a read error. The CDR3 sequence is CASSKGTSGSDTQYF. The CDR3 DNA follows: TGTGCCAGTAGTAAGGGGACTAGCGGGTCAGATACGCAGTATTTT. This chain uses TRBV19 with TRBJ2-3; 12 bases agree with TRBD2. This CDR3 spans 15 amino acids. Germline V gives CDR1 LNHDA, CDR2 SQIVND (reference sequence). The J segment lost 4 bases and the V segment lost 4 bases, leaving 3 bases of the junction unmatched. Full variable domain (remainder filled in from reference TRBV19 and TRBJ2-3): DGGITQSPKYLFRKEGQNVTLSCEQNLNHDAMYWYRQDPGQGLRLIYYSQIVNDFQKGDIAEGYSVSREKKESFPLTVTSAQKNPTAFYLCASSKGTSGSDTQYFGPGTRLTVL.

In this sample, this clonotype turned up a few times. The rearrangement joins TRBV9 to TRBJ2-1; 8 bases match TRBD1. The ends lost 3 bases at V and 6 bases at J; junction bases unmatched: 5. Germline CDR1 and CDR2: SGDLS and YYNGEE. The CDR3 has 14 amino acids. CDR3 in amino acids: CASSAPGQVNEQFF. CDR3 nucleotide sequence: TGTGCCAGCAGCGCCCCGGGACAGGTCAATGAGCAGTTCTTC.